The sequence of this TCR beta chain was determined in a study of T cell repertoires in cytomegalovirus infection. Whole-study context: Based on public TCR beta signatures, there were indications of CMV infection and of a matching HLA type. Findings and limits, study-wide: Identification of carriers of CMV plus the relevant HLA was performed using cumulative public TCR beta family frequency. Dominating the ex vivo response were HLA-C-restricted CMV-specific TCR beta clonotypes.

Looked up from germline, CDR1 is SGHVS and CDR2 is FNYEAQ. The CDR3 has 17 amino acids. Trimming cost V 1 base and J 8 bases; bases outside gene matches: 8. Comments on this clonotype: Its antigen remains unidentified.

TCRdb redid the calling of the reads with MiXCR, one entry per CDR3 protein. Of 380,000 or so distinct CDR3 sequences in the sample, just under 35% were seen once. The sample consisted of cultured PBMCs, taken from culture after CMV antigen stimulation. The rearrangement links TRBV7-6 to TRBJ2-1; 13 bases line up with TRBD2. The sequence came from a human donor in good health (CMV status not recorded). Some clones in this sample may be carry-over from other donors' samples. CDR3 nucleotide sequence: TGTGCCAGCAGCTTAGGCTCCGGGACTAGCGGGATGTATGAGCAGTTCTTC. Translating gives CASSLGSGTSGMYEQFF.